This is a list of T cell receptor beta chains from one sample in a study of T cells after yellow fever vaccination. TCRdb used MiXCR to reprocess the 5' RACE reads, holding one entry per CDR3 protein. This repertoire shows over 25,000 distinct CDR3 sequences, under 7% found once; its top ten account for roughly 10%. Sequenced material: PBMCs, either bulk or a sorted T-cell subset (CD4+, CD8+, memory, or dextramer-sorted; not recorded which), taken 15 days after the yellow fever booster vaccination. The receptors shown here come from a young man who received the YFV17D yellow fever vaccine. Each CDR3 is given with its conserved first and last residue. D genes are given only for firm matches. Clone size appears in some rows only: once, few, many, or a class for an expanded clone.

. | TRBJ1-5 | . | TRBV11-3 | CASSTQFDQPQHF | TGTGCCAGCAGCACCCAGTTCGATCAGCCCCAGCATTTT
many | TRBJ2-3 | . | TRBV6-1 | CASKKRDGDTQYF | TGTGCCAGCAAGAAGCGCGACGGGGATACGCAGTATTTT
many | TRBJ2-1 | . | TRBV6-1 | CASRDLSSYNEQFF | TGTGCCAGCAGGGATCTGAGCTCCTACAATGAGCAGTTCTTC
many | TRBJ2-1 | TRBD2 | TRBV5-1 | CASSLKYSGRPSSYNEQFF | TGCGCCAGCAGCTTAAAGTATAGCGGGAGACCCAGCTCCTACAATGAGCAGTTCTTC
many | TRBJ1-4 | . | TRBV27 | CASRSSKKSNEKLFF | TGTGCCAGTAGATCATCCAAAAAATCTAATGAAAAACTGTTTTTT
many | TRBJ2-3 | . | TRBV18 | CASSQEGADTQYF | TGTGCCAGCTCTCAAGAGGGGGCAGATACGCAGTATTTT
many | TRBJ2-5 | . | TRBV12-3/TRBV12-4 | CASSSGDQETQYF | TGTGCCAGCAGTTCGGGGGACCAAGAGACCCAGTACTTC
many | TRBJ2-5 | TRBD1 | TRBV10-3 | CAIRTDRGLGETQYF | TGTGCCATCCGAACGGACAGGGGGCTGGGAGAGACCCAGTACTTC
many | TRBJ2-7 | . | TRBV20-1 | CSASGWPGEQYF | TGCAGTGCTAGTGGGTGGCCGGGGGAGCAGTACTTC
many | TRBJ2-5 | TRBD2 | TRBV18 | CASSPGAGEETQYF | TGTGCCAGCTCACCGGGTGCGGGAGAAGAGACCCAGTACTTC
many | TRBJ2-7 | TRBD1 | TRBV12-3/TRBV12-4 | CASSRQGAGEQYF | TGTGCCAGCAGTCGACAGGGGGCGGGTGAGCAGTACTTC
many | TRBJ2-1 | . | TRBV14 | CASSPVFPRDEQFF | TGTGCCAGCAGCCCAGTTTTCCCGCGGGATGAGCAGTTCTTC
. | TRBJ1-6 | . | TRBV5-4 | CASSLGQPNSPLHF | TGTGCCAGCAGCTTGGGGCAGCCTAATTCACCCCTCCACTTT
many | TRBJ2-1 | . | TRBV12-3/TRBV12-4 | CASSIGFWGVSSSYNEQFF | TGTGCCAGCAGTATTGGTTTTTGGGGAGTCTCTAGCTCCTACAATGAGCAGTTCTTC
many | TRBJ2-5 | TRBD2 | TRBV20-1 | CSAPSLGLAGLETQYF | TGCAGTGCTCCCAGCCTAGGACTAGCGGGATTAGAGACCCAGTACTTC
many | TRBJ1-6 | . | TRBV5-1 | CASSLGAAAPLHF | TGCGCCAGCAGCTTGGGAGCGGCGGCACCCCTCCACTTT
many | TRBJ2-1 | TRBD1 | TRBV4-1 | CASSRATDRAFNEQFF | TGCGCCAGCAGCCGAGCTACCGACAGGGCGTTTAATGAGCAGTTCTTC
many | TRBJ1-1 | . | TRBV7-2 | CASSPTLQNTEAFF | TGTGCCAGCAGCCCAACCCTACAGAACACTGAAGCTTTCTTT
many | TRBJ1-1 | TRBD1 | TRBV27 | CASSGRGTAGMNTEAFF | TGTGCCAGCAGCGGAAGAGGGACAGCTGGGATGAACACTGAAGCTTTCTTT
many | TRBJ2-7 | TRBD1 | TRBV7-2 | CASSSTPGQIYEQYF | TGTGCCAGCAGCTCTACACCGGGACAGATCTACGAGCAGTACTTC
many | TRBJ2-2 | . | TRBV29-1 | CTVSGNTGELFF | TGCACTGTGTCCGGGAACACCGGGGAGCTGTTTTTT
many | TRBJ2-3 | TRBD2 | TRBV3-1 | CASSHQTWGLAGGEHNTDTQYF | TGTGCCAGCAGCCACCAGACGTGGGGACTAGCGGGAGGGGAACACAACACAGATACGCAGTATTTT
many | TRBJ2-3 | . | TRBV4-3 | CASSSDFADTQYF | TGCGCCAGCAGTTCGGACTTTGCCGATACGCAGTATTTT
many | TRBJ2-7 | . | TRBV29-1 | CSQNLGPYEQYF | TGCAGCCAGAACTTGGGCCCCTACGAGCAGTACTTC
many | TRBJ2-6 | TRBD2 | TRBV7-9 | CASSLGLAGYGANVLTF | TGTGCCAGCAGCTTAGGCCTAGCGGGATATGGGGCCAACGTCCTGACTTTC
many | TRBJ1-1 | . | TRBV29-1 | CSGYYIENTEAFF | TGCAGCGGCTACTACATAGAGAACACTGAAGCTTTCTTT